A selection of T cell receptor beta chains follows, all from one sample in a study of control samples from healthy donors and cancer patients. This table comes from immunoSEQ multiplex PCR, and its TCRdb copy is limited to in-frame clones, with some not included. The sample includes around 57,000 clones, 91% of them seen just once. The sample consisted of PBMCs. The receptors derive from a man aged 25 to 40 with colorectal cancer. Both conserved end residues are part of each CDR3. The order of the fields is clone size, V gene, J gene, D gene, CDR3 protein, CDR3 DNA. A D gene is named only where the DNA matches it firmly. Clone size appears in some rows only: once, few, many, or a class for an expanded clone.

clone size: NA
V gene: TRBV7-2
J gene: TRBJ1-1
D gene: TRBD1
CDR3 protein: CASSSRDRVINTEAFF
CDR3 DNA: TGTGCCAGCAGCTCCCGGGACAGGGTGATTAACACTGAAGCTTTCTTT

clone size: NA
V gene: TRBV3-1/TRBV3-2
J gene: TRBJ2-2
D gene: TRBD1
CDR3 protein: CASSQQGVTGELFF
CDR3 DNA: TGTGCCAGCAGCCAACAGGGGGTCACCGGGGAGCTGTTTTTT

clone size: NA
V gene: TRBV15
J gene: TRBJ2-1
D gene: NA
CDR3 protein: CATSRVQISSYNEQFF
CDR3 DNA: TGTGCCACCAGCAGAGTGCAAATAAGCTCCTACAATGAGCAGTTCTTC

clone size: NA
V gene: TRBV7-2
J gene: TRBJ2-1
D gene: NA
CDR3 protein: CASSLPALYNEQFF
CDR3 DNA: TGTGCCAGCAGCTTACCCGCGTTATACAATGAGCAGTTCTTC

clone size: NA
V gene: TRBV19
J gene: TRBJ1-1
D gene: NA
CDR3 protein: CASSIVSTGRMLNTEAFF
CDR3 DNA: TGTGCCAGTAGTATCGTTAGTACAGGGCGTATGCTGAACACTGAAGCTTTCTTT

clone size: NA
V gene: TRBV10-3
J gene: TRBJ1-2
D gene: NA
CDR3 protein: CAISENSGTGYTF
CDR3 DNA: TGTGCCATCAGTGAGAATTCAGGGACTGGCTACACCTTC

clone size: NA
V gene: TRBV9
J gene: TRBJ1-1
D gene: NA
CDR3 protein: CASSVVPGDTEAFF
CDR3 DNA: TGTGCCAGCAGCGTAGTCCCGGGGGACACTGAAGCTTTCTTT

clone size: NA
V gene: TRBV30
J gene: TRBJ1-3
D gene: NA
CDR3 protein: CAWSDGDWAGNTIYF
CDR3 DNA: TGTGCCTGGAGCGATGGAGATTGGGCTGGAAACACCATATATTTT

clone size: NA
V gene: TRBV3-1/TRBV3-2
J gene: TRBJ1-1
D gene: NA
CDR3 protein: CASSQDLWQPLTEAFF
CDR3 DNA: TGTGCCAGCAGCCAAGATTTGTGGCAACCTCTCACTGAAGCTTTCTTT

clone size: NA
V gene: TRBV6-5
J gene: TRBJ1-1
D gene: NA
CDR3 protein: CASSYAGMNTEAFF
CDR3 DNA: TGTGCCAGCAGTTACGCCGGAATGAACACTGAAGCTTTCTTT

clone size: once
V gene: TRBV12-3/TRBV12-4
J gene: TRBJ1-2
D gene: NA
CDR3 protein: CASRGLDSGYTF
CDR3 DNA: TGTGCCAGCCGAGGGTTGGATAGTGGCTACACCTTC

clone size: NA
V gene: TRBV19
J gene: TRBJ1-1
D gene: TRBD1
CDR3 protein: CASSPWTGGNTEAFF
CDR3 DNA: TGTGCCAGTAGTCCATGGACAGGGGGCAACACTGAAGCTTTCTTT

clone size: NA
V gene: TRBV2
J gene: TRBJ1-2
D gene: TRBD1
CDR3 protein: CASIAYRGGYTF
CDR3 DNA: TGTGCCAGCATCGCGTACAGGGGTGGCTACACCTTC

clone size: NA
V gene: TRBV20-1
J gene: TRBJ2-5
D gene: NA
CDR3 protein: CSASGTRALKETQYF
CDR3 DNA: TGCAGTGCTAGTGGTACTAGGGCCTTAAAAGAGACCCAGTACTTC

clone size: NA
V gene: TRBV6-6
J gene: TRBJ1-2
D gene: TRBD1
CDR3 protein: CASSSGQGNYGYTF
CDR3 DNA: TGTGCCAGCAGCTCGGGACAGGGTAACTATGGCTACACCTTC

clone size: NA
V gene: TRBV6-5
J gene: TRBJ1-6
D gene: NA
CDR3 protein: CASRAASSYNSPLHF
CDR3 DNA: TGTGCCAGCAGGGCAGCGAGCTCCTATAATTCACCCCTCCACTTT

clone size: once
V gene: TRBV5-4
J gene: TRBJ1-2
D gene: TRBD1
CDR3 protein: CASSPWTGSGYTF
CDR3 DNA: TGTGCCAGCAGCCCCTGGACAGGGAGTGGCTACACCTTC

clone size: NA
V gene: TRBV6-6
J gene: TRBJ1-2
D gene: TRBD1
CDR3 protein: CASRNPAGGNYGYTF
CDR3 DNA: TGTGCCAGCAGGAACCCGGCAGGGGGGAACTATGGCTACACCTTC

clone size: NA
V gene: TRBV5-8
J gene: TRBJ1-4
D gene: NA
CDR3 protein: CASSSKDGWTTNEKLFF
CDR3 DNA: TGTGCCAGCAGCTCTAAGGACGGGTGGACAACTAATGAAAAACTGTTTTTT

clone size: NA
V gene: TRBV7-2
J gene: TRBJ2-2
D gene: NA
CDR3 protein: CASSPMPSRGELFF
CDR3 DNA: TGTGCCAGCAGCCCGATGCCCTCACGCGGGGAGCTGTTTTTT

clone size: once
V gene: TRBV5-4
J gene: TRBJ1-3
D gene: NA
CDR3 protein: CASSWGNSGNTIYF
CDR3 DNA: TGTGCCAGCAGTTGGGGCAACTCTGGAAACACCATATATTTT

clone size: NA
V gene: TRBV30
J gene: TRBJ1-1
D gene: NA
CDR3 protein: CAWSPGIRGGTEAFF
CDR3 DNA: TGTGCCTGGAGTCCGGGGATTAGAGGGGGCACTGAAGCTTTCTTT

clone size: NA
V gene: TRBV7-2
J gene: TRBJ1-3
D gene: TRBD1
CDR3 protein: CASSFPWTGRPGNTIYF
CDR3 DNA: TGTGCCAGCAGCTTCCCTTGGACAGGGCGGCCTGGAAACACCATATATTTT

clone size: NA
V gene: TRBV3-1/TRBV3-2
J gene: TRBJ2-3
D gene: TRBD1
CDR3 protein: CASSQDFGQADTQYF
CDR3 DNA: TGTGCCAGCAGCCAAGATTTTGGACAGGCAGATACGCAGTATTTT

clone size: once
V gene: TRBV7-2
J gene: TRBJ2-2
D gene: NA
CDR3 protein: CASSKGGWDFTGELFF
CDR3 DNA: TGTGCCAGCAGCAAAGGGGGCTGGGACTTCACCGGGGAGCTGTTTTTT

clone size: NA
V gene: TRBV29-1
J gene: TRBJ2-1
D gene: TRBD1
CDR3 protein: CSVEVGTVSSYNEQFF
CDR3 DNA: TGCAGCGTCGAGGTAGGGACAGTGAGCTCCTACAATGAGCAGTTCTTC

clone size: NA
V gene: TRBV5-6
J gene: TRBJ1-4
D gene: NA
CDR3 protein: CASSTPDSLFNEKLFF
CDR3 DNA: TGTGCCAGCAGCACCCCGGACAGCCTTTTTAATGAAAAACTGTTTTTT

clone size: NA
V gene: TRBV18
J gene: TRBJ2-3
D gene: NA
CDR3 protein: CASSPDGTSTDTQYF
CDR3 DNA: TGTGCCAGCTCACCAGACGGGACTAGCACAGATACGCAGTATTTT

clone size: NA
V gene: TRBV5-1
J gene: TRBJ2-2
D gene: TRBD1
CDR3 protein: CASSAGQGANTGELFF
CDR3 DNA: TGCGCCAGCAGCGCGGGACAGGGGGCGAACACCGGGGAGCTGTTTTTT

clone size: NA
V gene: TRBV15
J gene: TRBJ1-4
D gene: TRBD1
CDR3 protein: CATSRDRRGGREKLFF
CDR3 DNA: TGTGCCACCAGCAGAGATCGACGAGGGGGCCGGGAAAAACTGTTTTTT

clone size: NA
V gene: TRBV11-2
J gene: TRBJ1-1
D gene: TRBD1
CDR3 protein: CASSYWDRGNTEAFF
CDR3 DNA: TGTGCCAGCAGCTACTGGGACAGGGGGAACACTGAAGCTTTCTTT

clone size: once
V gene: TRBV7-8
J gene: TRBJ1-3
D gene: TRBD1
CDR3 protein: CASSLTTGGGNTIYF
CDR3 DNA: TGTGCCAGCAGCTTAACTACAGGGGGCGGAAACACCATATATTTT

clone size: few
V gene: TRBV10-1
J gene: TRBJ1-5
D gene: TRBD1
CDR3 protein: CASSVLKKGTVFGNQPQHF
CDR3 DNA: TGCGCCAGCAGTGTACTTAAAAAAGGGACAGTCTTTGGCAATCAGCCCCAGCATTTT

clone size: NA
V gene: TRBV19
J gene: TRBJ1-2
D gene: NA
CDR3 protein: CASSIGPYGYTF
CDR3 DNA: TGTGCCAGTAGTATAGGACCCTATGGCTACACCTTC

clone size: NA
V gene: TRBV11-2
J gene: TRBJ2-3
D gene: NA
CDR3 protein: CASSLERQTDTQYF
CDR3 DNA: TGTGCCAGCAGCTTAGAGAGACAGACAGATACGCAGTATTTT